This T cell receptor beta chain appears in the sequencing data of a study of tissue T cells after allogeneic stem cell transplantation. Study context: Of the grafts for graft-versus-host disease patients, several were unmodified and three CD34-selected.

This research-autopsy study prospectively enrolled adult allogeneic hematopoietic cell transplant recipients with steroid-refractory graft-versus-host disease. Profiling relied on immunoSEQ multiplex PCR, and the TCRdb table lists in-frame clones only, not all of them. The sample has over 3,000 clones; approximately 75% are singletons. This clone showed up just a few times. Its antigen is still unknown. Study-wide results and limits: Only a limited share of tissue TCRs appeared in blood or spleen. Alloreactivity or antigen specificity of tissue TCRs was not determined; some clones might be host cells.

The CDR3 runs 15 residues. With 1 base clipped from V and 1 base from J, the junction kept 4 bases outside the gene matches. CDR1 and CDR2 from the germline V gene are MNHEY and SVGAGI. The genes are TRBV6-5 and TRBJ2-7; 7 bases map to TRBD2. The TCR was taken from a male patient over 55 with steroid-refractory graft-versus-host disease after an allogeneic stem cell transplant. Among the T cells, some may be from the graft donor. This material consisted of small intestine tissue, taken at autopsy. The CDR3 loop is CASSYLSGGSYEQYF. CDR3 in DNA: TGTGCCAGCAGTTACTTGTCGGGGGGTTCCTACGAGCAGTACTTC.